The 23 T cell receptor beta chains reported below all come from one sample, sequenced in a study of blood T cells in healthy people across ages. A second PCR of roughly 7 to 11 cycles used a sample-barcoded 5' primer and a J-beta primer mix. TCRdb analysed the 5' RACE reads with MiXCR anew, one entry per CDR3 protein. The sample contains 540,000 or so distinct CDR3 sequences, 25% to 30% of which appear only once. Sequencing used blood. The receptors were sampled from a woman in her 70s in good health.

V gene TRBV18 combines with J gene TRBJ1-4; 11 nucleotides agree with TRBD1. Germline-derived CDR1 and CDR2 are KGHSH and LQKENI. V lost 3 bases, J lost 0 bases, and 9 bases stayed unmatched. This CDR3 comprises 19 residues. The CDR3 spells CASSPRTGGTLATNEKLFF. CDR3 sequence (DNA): TGTGCCAGCTCACCCAGGACAGGGGGCACTTTGGCAACTAATGAAAAACTGTTTTTT. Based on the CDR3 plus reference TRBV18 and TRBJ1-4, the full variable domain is NAGVMQNPRHLVRRRGQEARLRCSPMKGHSHVYWYRQLPEEGLKFMVYLQKENIIDESGMPKERFSAEFPKEGPSILRIQQVVRGDSAAYFCASSPRTGGTLATNEKLFFGSGTQLSVL.

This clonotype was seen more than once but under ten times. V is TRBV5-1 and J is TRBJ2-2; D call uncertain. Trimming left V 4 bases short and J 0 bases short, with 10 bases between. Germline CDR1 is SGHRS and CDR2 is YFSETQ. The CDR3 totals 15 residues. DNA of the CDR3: TGCGCCAGCAGCCCGGACGGTTCGAACACCGGGGAGCTGTTTTTT. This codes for CASSPDGSNTGELFF.

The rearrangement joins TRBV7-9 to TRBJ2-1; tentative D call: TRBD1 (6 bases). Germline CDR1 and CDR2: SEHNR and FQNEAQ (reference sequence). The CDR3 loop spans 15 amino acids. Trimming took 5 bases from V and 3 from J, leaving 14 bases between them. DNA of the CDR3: TGTGCCAGCAGCCAAGACTGGGACATCTACAATGAGCAGTTCTTC. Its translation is CASSQDWDIYNEQFF.

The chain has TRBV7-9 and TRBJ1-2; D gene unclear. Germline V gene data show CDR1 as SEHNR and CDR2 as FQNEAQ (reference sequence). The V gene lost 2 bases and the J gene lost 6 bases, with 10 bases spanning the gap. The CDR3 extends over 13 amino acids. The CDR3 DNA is TGTGCCAGCAGCTTAAAGCAGGCGAATGGCTACACCTTC. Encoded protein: CASSLKQANGYTF.

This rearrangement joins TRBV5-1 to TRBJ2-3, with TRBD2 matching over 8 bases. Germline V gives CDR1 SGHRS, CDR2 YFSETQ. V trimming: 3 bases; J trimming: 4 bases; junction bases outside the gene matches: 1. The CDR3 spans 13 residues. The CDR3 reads CASSSGGADTQYF. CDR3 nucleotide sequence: TGCGCCAGCAGCTCCGGGGGGGCAGATACGCAGTATTTT.

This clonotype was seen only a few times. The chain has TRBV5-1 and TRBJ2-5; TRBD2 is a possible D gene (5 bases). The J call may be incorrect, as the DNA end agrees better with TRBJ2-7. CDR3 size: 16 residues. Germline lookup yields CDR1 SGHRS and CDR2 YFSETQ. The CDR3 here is CASSREPGLLGYEQYF. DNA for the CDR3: TGCGCCAGCAGCAGGGAGCCAGGCCTCTTAGGGTACGAGCAGTACTTC.

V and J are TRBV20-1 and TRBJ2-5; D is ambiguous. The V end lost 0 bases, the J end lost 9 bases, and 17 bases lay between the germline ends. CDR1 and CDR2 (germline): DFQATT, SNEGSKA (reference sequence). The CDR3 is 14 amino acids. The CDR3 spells CSARDSQLTQAQYF. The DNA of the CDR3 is TGCAGTGCTAGAGATAGCCAGTTGACCCAGGCCCAGTACTTC.

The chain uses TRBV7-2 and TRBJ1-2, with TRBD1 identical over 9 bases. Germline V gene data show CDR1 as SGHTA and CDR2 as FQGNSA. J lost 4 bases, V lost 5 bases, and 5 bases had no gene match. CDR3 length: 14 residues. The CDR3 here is CASSETGGSYGYTF. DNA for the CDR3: TGTGCCAGCAGCGAGACAGGGGGGAGCTATGGCTACACCTTC.

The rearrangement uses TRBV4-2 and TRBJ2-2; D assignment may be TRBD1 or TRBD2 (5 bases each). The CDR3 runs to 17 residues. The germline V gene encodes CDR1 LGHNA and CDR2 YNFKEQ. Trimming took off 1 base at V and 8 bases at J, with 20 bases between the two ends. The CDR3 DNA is TGTGCCAGCAGCCAAGGATTTCTAGGAAGGGACGTGGGGGAGCTGTTTTTT. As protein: CASSQGFLGRDVGELFF.

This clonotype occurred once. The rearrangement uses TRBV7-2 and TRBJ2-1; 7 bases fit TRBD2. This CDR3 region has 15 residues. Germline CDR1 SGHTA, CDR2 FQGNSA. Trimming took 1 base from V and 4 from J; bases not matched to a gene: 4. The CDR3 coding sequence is TGTGCCAGCAGCTTAGGACTAGCACGATACAATGAGCAGTTCTTC. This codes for CASSLGLARYNEQFF.

This CDR3 reads CASSFPAGTGNTGELFF. CDR3 nucleotides: TGTGCCAGCAGTTTTCCGGCCGGGACAGGGAACACCGGGGAGCTGTTTTTT. The rearrangement joins TRBV12-3 or TRBV12-4 to TRBJ2-2, with 8 bases that match TRBD1. This CDR3 is 17 amino acids long. V was clipped by 3 bases and J by 1 base; unmatched bases: 7.

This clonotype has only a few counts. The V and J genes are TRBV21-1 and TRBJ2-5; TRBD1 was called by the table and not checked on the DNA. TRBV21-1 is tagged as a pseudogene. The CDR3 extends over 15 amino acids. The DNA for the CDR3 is TGTGCCAGCAGCCCCCCAGGACAGGGAAAAGAGACCCAGTACTTC. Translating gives CASSPPGQGKETQYF.

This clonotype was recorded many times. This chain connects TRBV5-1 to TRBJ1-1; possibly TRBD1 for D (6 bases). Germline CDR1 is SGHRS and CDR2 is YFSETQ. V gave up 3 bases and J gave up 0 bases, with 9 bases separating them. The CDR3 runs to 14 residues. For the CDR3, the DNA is TGCGCCAGCAGCTCCGGGACATTGAACACTGAAGCTTTCTTT. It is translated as CASSSGTLNTEAFF.

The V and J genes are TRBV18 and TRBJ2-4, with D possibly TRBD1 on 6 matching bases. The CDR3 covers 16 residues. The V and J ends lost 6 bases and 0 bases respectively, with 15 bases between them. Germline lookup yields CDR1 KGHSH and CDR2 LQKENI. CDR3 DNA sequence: TGTGCCAGCTCGTTTTGGCAGGGGCTAGCCAAAAACATTCAGTACTTC. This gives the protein CASSFWQGLAKNIQYF.

CDR3: CSSSRRGNEQFF. Written as DNA, the CDR3 is TGCAGCTCCTCCCGCCGGGGGAATGAGCAGTTCTTC. The gene calls are TRBV29-1 and TRBJ2-1; D is possibly TRBD2 (6 bases). CDR1 and CDR2 from the germline V gene are SQVTM and ANQGSEA. Trimming stripped 8 bases from V and 7 bases from J, with 15 bases between. CDR3 length equals 12 residues.

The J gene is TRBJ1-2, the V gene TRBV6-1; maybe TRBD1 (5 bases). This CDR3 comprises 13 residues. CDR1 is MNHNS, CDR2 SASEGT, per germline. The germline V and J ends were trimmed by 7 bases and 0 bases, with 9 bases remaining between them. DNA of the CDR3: TGTGCCAGCACGGGCAGGGCTAACTATGGCTACACCTTC. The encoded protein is CASTGRANYGYTF.

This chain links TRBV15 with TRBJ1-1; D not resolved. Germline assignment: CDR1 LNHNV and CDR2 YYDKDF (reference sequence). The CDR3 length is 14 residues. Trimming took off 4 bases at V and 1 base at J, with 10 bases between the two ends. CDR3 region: CATSTYLKNTEAFF. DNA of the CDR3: TGTGCCACCAGCACATACTTGAAGAACACTGAAGCTTTCTTT.

DNA of the CDR3: TGTGCCAGCAGTTTGTCCAGGGTTAAAGCTTTCTTT. The encoded protein is CASSLSRVKAFF. The chain employs TRBV7-2 and TRBJ1-1; D may be TRBD1 (5 bases). CDR3 size: 12 residues. Germline loops: CDR1 SGHTA, CDR2 FQGNSA. The V end was cut by 6 bases, the J end by 9 bases, with 14 bases between.

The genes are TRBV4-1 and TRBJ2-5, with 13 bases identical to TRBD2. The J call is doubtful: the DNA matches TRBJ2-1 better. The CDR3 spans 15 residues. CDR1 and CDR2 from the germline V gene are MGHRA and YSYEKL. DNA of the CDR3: TGCGCCAGCAGCCTTAGACTAGCGGGGGGCCATGAGCAGTTCTTC. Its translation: CASSLRLAGGHEQFF.

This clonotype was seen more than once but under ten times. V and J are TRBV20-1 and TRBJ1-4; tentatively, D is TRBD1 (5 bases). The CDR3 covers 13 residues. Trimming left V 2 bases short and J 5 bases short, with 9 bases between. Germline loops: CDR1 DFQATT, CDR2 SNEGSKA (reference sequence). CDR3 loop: CSARMGPNEKLFF. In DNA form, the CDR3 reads TGCAGTGCTAGAATGGGACCGAATGAAAAACTGTTTTTT.

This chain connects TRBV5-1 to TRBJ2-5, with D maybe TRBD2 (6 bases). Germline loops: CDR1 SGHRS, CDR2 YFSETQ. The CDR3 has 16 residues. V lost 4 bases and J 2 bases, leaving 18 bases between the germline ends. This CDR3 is CASSPIFGGRQETQYF. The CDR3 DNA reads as TGCGCCAGCAGCCCTATATTTGGAGGGCGACAAGAGACCCAGTACTTC.

The CDR3 is CASSAALAGGTDTQYF. The DNA for the CDR3 is TGTGCCAGCAGCGCAGCTCTCGCGGGGGGCACAGATACGCAGTATTTT. The rearrangement links TRBV9 to TRBJ2-3; TRBD2 aligns across 7 bases. The CDR3 spans 16 residues. Germline V gene data show CDR1 as SGDLS and CDR2 as YYNGEE. Unmatched junction bases numbered 8, after V lost 3 bases and J lost 1 base.

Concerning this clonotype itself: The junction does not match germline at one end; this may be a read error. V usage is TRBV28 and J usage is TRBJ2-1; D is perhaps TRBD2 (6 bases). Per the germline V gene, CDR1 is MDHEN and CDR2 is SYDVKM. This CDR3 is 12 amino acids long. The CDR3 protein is CASSLTGTEEFF. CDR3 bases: TGTGCCAGCAGTCTCACCGGGACTGAGGAGTTCTTC.